This T cell receptor (beta chain) was found in a study of cytomegalovirus exposure and HLA in healthy donors. Clones were sequenced by immunoSEQ multiplex PCR, and TCRdb holds only the in-frame ones, with some missing. The repertoire holds some 130,000 clones, with about 94% as singletons. The junction had 6 bases not matched to a gene; V was cut back by 5 bases and J by 8 bases. The CDR3 loop spans 13 amino acids. Germline loops: CDR1 MNHNS, CDR2 SASEGT. This clone was seen a handful of times. The rearrangement uses TRBV6-1 and TRBJ2-1, with TRBD1 identical over 7 bases. Sequencing was performed on PBMCs. This TCR was sampled from a young man in good health and CMV-seropositive. In DNA form, the CDR3 reads TGTGCCAGCAGTCAGGGGGAAACGGATGAGCAGTTCTTC. Translating it yields CASSQGETDEQFF.